These T cell receptor beta chains were read from a single sample in a study of T cells in Graves' hyperthyroidism and ophthalmopathy. TCRdb processed the multiplex PCR reads anew with MiXCR; each CDR3 protein has one entry. The sample lists fewer than 700,000 distinct CDR3 sequences; about a sixth were seen once. Material for sequencing was blood. The receptors originated from a woman between 18 and 30 years old with Graves' ophthalmopathy. Each CDR3 is given with its conserved first and last residue. Each record gives: clone size, V gene, D gene, J gene, CDR3 DNA, CDR3 protein. D genes are given only for firm matches. A clone size is listed for some rows: how often the clone was seen (once, few, many), or a class if it is expanded.

>many|TRBV7-3|.|TRBJ1-1
TGTGCCAGCAGCGCGGCCCTGAACACTGAAGCTTTCTTT
CASSAALNTEAFF
>few|TRBV28|.|TRBJ1-5
TGTGCCAGCAGCCACGTGGGGTCCCAGCATTTT
CASSHVGSQHF
>many|TRBV15|.|TRBJ1-2
TGTGCCACCAGCAGAGATCGGGCAGGGGAGAGTGGCTACACCTTC
CATSRDRAGESGYTF
>many|TRBV28|TRBD2|TRBJ2-5
TGTGCCAGCAGTCCGGGGGGGCCGGGAGAGACCCAGTACTTC
CASSPGGPGETQYF
>.|TRBV7-2|.|TRBJ1-1
TGTGCCAGCAGCCTAGGACCCGCCCTGAACACTGAAGCTTTCTTT
CASSLGPALNTEAFF
>many|TRBV6-5|.|TRBJ2-2
TGTGCCAGCAGTTATGGTGGGAACACCGGGGAGCTGTTTTTT
CASSYGGNTGELFF
>many|TRBV27|TRBD1|TRBJ2-7
TGTGCCAGCGGACAGGAGCTCGAGCAGTACTTC
CASGQELEQYF
>many|TRBV27|.|TRBJ2-7
TGTGCCAGCAGGGCCAGCATCTCCTACGAGCAGTACTTC
CASRASISYEQYF
>many|TRBV13|TRBD2|TRBJ2-1
TGTGCCAGCAGGGGAGCGGGAGAAGGGTACAATGAGCAGTTCTTC
CASRGAGEGYNEQFF
>many|TRBV11-2|TRBD1|TRBJ2-3
TGTGCCAGCAGCTTAGATCGTACAGGGGCGACGACCACAGATACGCAGTATTTT
CASSLDRTGATTTDTQYF
>few|TRBV5-1|TRBD1|TRBJ2-7
TGCGCCAGCAGCAGGACAGGGGAAGGGAGAGAGCAGTACTTC
CASSRTGEGREQYF
>.|TRBV27|.|TRBJ2-7
TGTGCCAGCAGGACACGACCCTCCTCCTACGAGCAGTACTTC
CASRTRPSSYEQYF
>few|TRBV15|.|TRBJ2-1
TGTGCCACCAGCAGAGATATTCTAGCGGGACAGGGCTCCTACAATGAGCAGTTCTTC
CATSRDILAGQGSYNEQFF
>.|TRBV7-9|TRBD1|TRBJ1-4
TGTGCCAGCAGCGGACAGGCTAGTGAAAAACTGTTTTTT
CASSGQASEKLFF
>many|TRBV7-9|TRBD1|TRBJ2-4
TGTGCCAGCAGCTTGGGACAGGGGGATGTAAACATTCAGTACTTC
CASSLGQGDVNIQYF
>many|TRBV5-1|.|TRBJ1-2
TGCGCCAGCAGCCCGTATATAAGGACAGAAGGTTTTAACTATGGCTACACCTTC
CASSPYIRTEGFNYGYTF
>many|TRBV27|.|TRBJ1-2
TGTGCCAGCAGTCCACCAGGGGAGGATGGCTACACCTTC
CASSPPGEDGYTF
>few|TRBV20-1|.|TRBJ2-4
TGCAGTGCTAGAGGTGACTGGGCCAAAAACATTCAGTACTTC
CSARGDWAKNIQYF
>.|TRBV28|.|TRBJ2-7
TGTGCCAGCAGCCTATACTACAGGGAATCCCTGGGGAACGAGCAGTACTTC
CASSLYYRESLGNEQYF
>few|TRBV7-9|.|TRBJ1-2
TGTGCCAGCAGCCCCCCGTACATCTACTATGGCTACACCTTC
CASSPPYIYYGYTF
>few|TRBV4-1|.|TRBJ2-3
TGCGCCAGCAGCCAAGTGAGAGGGGATGGCACAGATACGCAGTATTTT
CASSQVRGDGTDTQYF
>many|TRBV18|.|TRBJ1-3
TGTGCCAGCTCGCCCAACCAATTCCTATATTTT
CASSPNQFLYF
>many|TRBV5-1|.|TRBJ1-1
TGCGCCAGCAGCTTGGCGTCAAGTGGGGAAACTGAAGCTTTCTTT
CASSLASSGETEAFF
>many|TRBV2|.|TRBJ1-1
TGTGCCAGCATAAGGGACACTGAAGCTTTCTTT
CASIRDTEAFF
>.|TRBV28|TRBD1|TRBJ1-2
TGTGCCAGCAGTTTGGGACAGGGCGCCCGGAACTATGGCTACACCTTC
CASSLGQGARNYGYTF
>few|TRBV4-2|TRBD1|TRBJ1-2
TGTGCCAGCAGCCACGTCGGGACAGGGGGGGGCTATGGCTACACCTTC
CASSHVGTGGGYGYTF
>many|TRBV13|.|TRBJ2-1
TGTGCCAGCAGCTCTAAAGGGGGTAACTCCTACAATGAGCAGTTCTTC
CASSSKGGNSYNEQFF
>many|TRBV29-1|TRBD1|TRBJ2-1
TGCAGCGTGTCCCCATCGATGGGGACAGGAGACAATGAGCAGTTCTTC
CSVSPSMGTGDNEQFF
>few|TRBV9|TRBD1|TRBJ2-3
TGTGCCAGCAGCGTAGAGGGACAGGGGCCAGATACGCAGTATTTT
CASSVEGQGPDTQYF
>.|TRBV9|.|TRBJ2-2
TGTGCCAGCAGCCAATGGCCCGAAAACACCGGGGAGCTGTTTTTT
CASSQWPENTGELFF
>many|TRBV30|.|TRBJ1-1
TGTGCCTGGAGTGTACGGAGGGACACTGAAGCTTTCTTT
CAWSVRRDTEAFF
>.|TRBV4-3|TRBD1|TRBJ2-7
TGCGCCAGCAGCGCCCAAGTTGCGGGACAGGGTGGGGACGAGCAGTACTTC
CASSAQVAGQGGDEQYF
>.|TRBV7-9|.|TRBJ1-3
TGTGCCAGCAGCTTAGCGATCCAGTCTGGAAACACCATATATTTT
CASSLAIQSGNTIYF
>many|TRBV7-8|.|TRBJ1-3
TGTGCCAGCAGCTTAGCGGTGGCAGCTGGAAACACCATATATTTT
CASSLAVAAGNTIYF
>many|TRBV7-3|.|TRBJ2-1
TGTGCCAGCAGCTTAGGGGCTGAGCAGTTCTTC
CASSLGAEQFF
>.|TRBV5-8|.|TRBJ2-1
TGTGCCAGCAGCTTGGGGGTCATTAGGAGTGGTGAGCAGTTCTTC
CASSLGVIRSGEQFF
>many|TRBV4-3|.|TRBJ2-5
TGCGCCAGCAGCCAGTCTGGAGGGGCTTGGGAGACCCAGTACTTC
CASSQSGGAWETQYF
>.|TRBV5-5|TRBD1|TRBJ1-4
TGTGCCAGCAGCTTTCCCGGGACAGGGGATAAAGTTGCAACTAATGAAAAACTGTTTTTT
CASSFPGTGDKVATNEKLFF
>.|TRBV6-1|TRBD2|TRBJ2-5
TGTGCCAGCACCTTAGCGGGAGCGGGAGAGACCCAGTACTTC
CASTLAGAGETQYF
>few|TRBV7-9|.|TRBJ1-5
TGTGCCAGCAGCGACCTACAGGGCAATCAGCCCCAGCATTTT
CASSDLQGNQPQHF
>.|TRBV20-1|TRBD1|TRBJ2-7
TGCAGTGCTAGAGCGGGTGCCACGGGACAGGTTCCCTACGAGCAGTACTTC
CSARAGATGQVPYEQYF
>many|TRBV6-1|.|TRBJ2-3
TGTGCCAGCAGTTTGGGACACGGCACAGATACGCAGTATTTT
CASSLGHGTDTQYF
>.|TRBV28|TRBD1|TRBJ2-2
TGTGCCAGCAGTTCGTTAGTTACAGGGGGCTTCACCGGGGAGCTGTTTTTT
CASSSLVTGGFTGELFF
>few|TRBV11-3|TRBD1|TRBJ2-7
TGTGCCAGCAGCTTCACGTACCGGGACAGGGGATACGAGCAGTACTTC
CASSFTYRDRGYEQYF
>many|TRBV11-2|.|TRBJ1-2
TGTGCCAGCAGCTTAGAGGGAGGGGGGCATGGCTACACCTTC
CASSLEGGGHGYTF
>many|TRBV20-1|.|TRBJ2-5
TGCAGTGCTAGTCAGGGCGCGGGGAGGTACCAAGAGACCCAGTACTTC
CSASQGAGRYQETQYF
>few|TRBV6-1|TRBD1|TRBJ2-1
TGTGCCAGCAACCTTGACAGGGGGACGTCGATGTTGAATGAGCAGTTCTTC
CASNLDRGTSMLNEQFF
>few|TRBV9|.|TRBJ2-3
TGTGCCAGCAGCCCAGGACTCGGGCCGAGCACAGATACGCAGTATTTT
CASSPGLGPSTDTQYF
>.|TRBV7-3|TRBD1|TRBJ2-6
TGTGCCAGCAGCCCGAAAGGACAGGGGAGCTCTGGGGCCAACGTCCTGACTTTC
CASSPKGQGSSGANVLTF
>few|TRBV19|.|TRBJ2-1
TGTGCCAGTATGACGGACCCACACCGGTACAATGAGCAGTTCTTC
CASMTDPHRYNEQFF
>few|TRBV30|.|TRBJ1-2
TGTGCCTGGAGTGTGGAGGGCTGGGGCTTCTACACCTTC
CAWSVEGWGFYTF
>many|TRBV2|.|TRBJ2-1
TGTGCCAGCAGTCAAGACGGGAGCTCCTACAATGAGCAGTTCTTC
CASSQDGSSYNEQFF
>many|TRBV28|.|TRBJ1-5
TGTGCCAGCAGTTTAGCGTGGGGCAATCAGCCCCAGCATTTT
CASSLAWGNQPQHF
>few|TRBV11-2|.|TRBJ1-6
TGTGCCAGCAGCTTGGACGGTAATAATTCACCCCTCCACTTT
CASSLDGNNSPLHF
>.|TRBV29-1|.|TRBJ1-1
TGCAGCGTTGAAGATGGGTGGGGCGCTGAAGCTTTCTTT
CSVEDGWGAEAFF
>few|TRBV7-8|.|TRBJ1-5
TGTGCCAGCAGCTTAGTAGGACAGTATAGCAATCAGCCCCAGCATTTT
CASSLVGQYSNQPQHF